What follows are 3 T cell receptor beta chains derived from one specimen sequenced in a study of CD8+CD57+ T cells in acquired aplastic anemia. Profiling of TCR beta VDJ combinations and CDR3 sequences used genomic DNA as template. A single record per CDR3 protein comes from TCRdb applying MiXCR to the reads. The sample shows hundreds of thousands of distinct CDR3 sequences, about two thirds of them seen only once. Sequencing input: sorted CD4+, CD8+, or CD8+CD57+ T cells (not recorded which) from PBMCs. All receptors derive from a human donor in good health, serving as a control.

This clonotype was seen many times. A much bigger clone sits one base away, suggesting this may be a read error. The rearrangement uses TRBV7-9 and TRBJ2-7; 7 bases fit TRBD2. In germline, CDR1 is SEHNR, CDR2 FQNEAQ (reference sequence). The CDR3 runs to 12 residues. The CDR3 is CASSPRDYERYF. CDR3 sequence (DNA): TGTGCCAGCAGCCCCAGGGACTACGAGCGGTACTTC.

The V call is TRBV10-2, the J call TRBJ2-7; 8 nucleotides line up with TRBD2. The V gene end was trimmed by 4 bases and the J gene end by 4 bases; junction bases not matched to a gene: 9. The CDR3 consists of 15 residues. Germline CDR1 reads WSHSY; CDR2 reads SAAADI. The CDR3 spells CASSAGGGAEYEQYF. The CDR3 nucleotides read TGCGCCAGCAGTGCGGGGGGGGGCGCCGAGTACGAGCAGTACTTC.

This clonotype was seen ten or more times. The chain links TRBV19 to TRBJ2-5, with D perhaps given as TRBD1 or TRBD2 (6 bases each). This CDR3 region has 13 residues. Looked up from germline, CDR1 is LNHDA and CDR2 is SQIVND (reference sequence). Trimming stripped 8 bases from V and 5 bases from J, with 15 bases between. CDR3: CASGTGAGETQYF. CDR3 in DNA: TGTGCCAGTGGCACGGGGGCGGGGGAGACCCAGTACTTC.